These 32 T cell receptor beta chains share one sample of origin, sequenced in a study of T cells in Graves' hyperthyroidism and ophthalmopathy. RNA transcripts yielded amplified TCR beta CDR3 regions. Carried out on the TCR CDR3, a first-round RT-PCR used the HTBI primer set. TCRdb used MiXCR to reprocess the multiplex PCR reads, holding one entry per CDR3 protein. This table has 360,000 or so distinct CDR3 sequences, 15% to 20% appearing once. Sequencing used blood. Receptor source: a woman in her thirties or forties with Graves' ophthalmopathy.

This clonotype was seen ten or more times. This chain joins TRBV7-2 and TRBJ1-1, with D possibly being TRBD1 (5 bases). Germline V lookup: CDR1 SGHTA, CDR2 FQGNSA. The CDR3 consists of 15 residues. V was pared by 5 bases and J by 4 bases, with 17 bases between. CDR3 sequence: CASSPWDGATTEAFF. CDR3 sequence (DNA): TGTGCCAGCAGCCCCTGGGACGGTGCGACCACTGAAGCTTTCTTT.

This clonotype was detected ten times or more. The rearrangement links TRBV24-1 to TRBJ1-3, with TRBD1 matching over 7 bases. CDR1 and CDR2 (germline): KGHDR, SFDVKD. J gave up 0 bases and V 8 bases, and 9 bases lay outside the gene matches. This CDR3 is built from 16 residues. The CDR3, as DNA: TGTGCCACCATCCAACAGGGGATAATCTCTGGAAACACCATATATTTT. The encoded protein is CATIQQGIISGNTIYF.

This clonotype has ten or more counts. The chain recombines TRBV5-1 with TRBJ2-7; TRBD1 is a possible D gene (8 bases). The CDR3 runs 14 residues. V was trimmed by 2 bases and J by 5 bases, leaving 14 bases between them. The V gene's germline CDR1 is SGHRS and CDR2 YFSETQ. The CDR3 DNA reads as TGCGCCAGCAGCTTTACAGGGGGGGCTCACGAGCAGTACTTC. This sequence encodes CASSFTGGAHEQYF.

This clonotype was picked up many times. The V call is TRBV12-3 or TRBV12-4, the J call TRBJ2-2; perhaps D is TRBD1 or TRBD2 (6 bases each). V was trimmed by 3 bases and J by 5 bases, leaving 16 bases between them. The CDR3 contains 16 residues. CDR3 DNA: TGTGCCAGCAGTTTGGGGGGAAGAGACAGGACCGGGGAGCTGTTTTTT. It specifies CASSLGGRDRTGELFF.

This clonotype was detected many times. This chain connects TRBV12-3 or TRBV12-4 to TRBJ1-5, with unresolved D. With 3 bases removed from V and 3 bases from J, the gap between germline ends came to 9 bases. This CDR3 comprises 14 residues. The DNA for the CDR3 is TGTGCCAGCAGTTTGTCCACAGCCAATCAGCCCCAGCATTTT. Translation gives CASSLSTANQPQHF.

This sequence joins TRBV14 and TRBJ2-1, with 13 bases that match TRBD2. This CDR3 comprises 19 residues. Germline CDR1 SGHDN, CDR2 FVKESK. The J segment lost 0 bases and the V segment lost 0 bases, leaving 5 bases of the junction unmatched. CDR3 DNA: TGTGCCAGCAGCCAAGATGGAAGGACTAGCGGGAGCTCCTACAATGAGCAGTTCTTC. It encodes CASSQDGRTSGSSYNEQFF.

The chain carries TRBV6-2 or TRBV6-3 and TRBJ2-4, with 8 bases identical to TRBD1. The germline gives CDR1 MNHEY, CDR2 SVGEGT. The CDR3 sequence is 16 residues long. V lost 4 bases, J lost 2 bases, and 7 bases stayed unmatched. CDR3 DNA sequence: TGTGCCAGCAGTTTAGGACAGGGAATAACCAAAAACATTCAGTACTTC. Translated, it gives CASSLGQGITKNIQYF.

This rearrangement joins TRBV30 to TRBJ2-7; D uncertain. V was clipped by 0 bases and J by 3 bases, with 12 bases between them. The CDR3 runs to 14 residues. CDR1 and CDR2 (germline): GTSNPN, SVGIG (reference sequence). CDR3 protein: CAWSVGSKNYEQYF. The CDR3 DNA is TGTGCCTGGAGTGTAGGAAGTAAAAACTACGAGCAGTACTTC.

This clonotype was observed a handful of times. The V and J genes are TRBV3-1 and TRBJ2-3; 14 nucleotides agree with TRBD2. The CDR3 totals 18 residues. The V and J ends lost 3 bases and 3 bases, in that order; junction bases with no gene match: 8. Germline lookup yields CDR1 LGHDT and CDR2 YNNKEL (reference sequence). DNA for the CDR3: TGTGCCAGCAGCCAGCTAGGGACTAGCGGGAGCGAAACAGATACGCAGTATTTT. Translating gives CASSQLGTSGSETDTQYF.

This clonotype was counted between two and nine times. V gene TRBV5-1 combines with J gene TRBJ2-4, with 7 positions matching TRBD2. Losses at the gene ends were 2 bases for V and 4 bases for J; bases not matched to a gene: 3. Per germline, CDR1 SGHRS and CDR2 YFSETQ. CDR3 length equals 14 residues. The CDR3 loop is CASSFSSGKNIQYF. Here the CDR3 DNA reads TGCGCCAGCAGCTTTTCTAGCGGAAAAAACATTCAGTACTTC. The complete variable domain, with remaining parts taken from reference TRBV5-1 and TRBJ2-4, reads KAGVTQTPRYLIKTRGQQVTLSCSPISGHRSVSWYQQTPGQGLQFLFEYFSETQRNKGNFPGRFSGRQFSNSRSEMNVSTLELGDSALYLCASSFSSGKNIQYFGAGTRLSVL.

At least ten counts were recorded for this clonotype. This chain connects TRBV11-2 to TRBJ2-3; D unclear. V was clipped by 4 bases and J by 5 bases, with 10 bases between them. From germline, CDR1 is SGHAT and CDR2 FQNNGV. CDR3 length: 13 residues. CDR3 region: CASSSRLEDTQYF. Written as DNA, the CDR3 is TGTGCCAGCAGCTCGCGACTGGAAGATACGCAGTATTTT.

This clonotype was counted a single time. The junction does not match germline at one end; this may be a read error. The chain couples TRBV20-1 to TRBJ1-1; possibly TRBD1 for D (6 bases). Germline V lookup: CDR1 DFQATT, CDR2 SNEGSKA (reference sequence). The CDR3 covers 13 residues. The CDR3 reads CSATGQVNSEAFF. For the CDR3, the DNA is TGCAGTGCTACGGGACAAGTGAACTCTGAAGCTTTCTTT.

This clonotype was recorded many times. The rearrangement uses TRBV30 and TRBJ1-6, with TRBD1 matching over 8 bases. J lost 8 bases, V lost 2 bases, and 5 bases had no gene match. The CDR3 spans 14 residues. Germline V lookup: CDR1 GTSNPN, CDR2 SVGIG (reference sequence). The CDR3 sequence: CAWSYRGLDSPLHF. CDR3 DNA: TGTGCCTGGAGTTACAGGGGGTTGGATTCACCCCTCCACTTT.

The table lists this clonotype with many counts. CDR3 coding DNA: TGTGCCACCAGCAGAAAAATGGAGGAGGTCGGGGGCTACACCTTC. Residues: CATSRKMEEVGGYTF. J is TRBJ1-2 and V is TRBV15; D unresolved. CDR1 LNHNV and CDR2 YYDKDF come from the germline V gene (reference sequence). The CDR3 has 15 amino acids. Trimming removed 2 bases from V and 8 bases from J, with 18 bases in between.

This clonotype was recorded many times. The chain recombines TRBV6-1 with TRBJ1-1, with 7 positions matching TRBD1. The CDR3 is 14 residues long. Trimming cost V 7 bases and J 4 bases; bases outside gene matches: 9. Germline loops: CDR1 MNHNS, CDR2 SASEGT. CDR3 residues: CASTQGGRRTEAFF. The CDR3 DNA sequence: TGTGCCAGCACTCAGGGGGGTAGGCGCACTGAAGCTTTCTTT.

The chain recombines TRBV20-1 with TRBJ2-5; D is unresolved. Trimming took off 5 bases at V and 2 bases at J, with 9 bases between the two ends. The germline CDR1 and CDR2 sequences are DFQATT and SNEGSKA (reference sequence). The CDR3 sequence is 12 residues long. CDR3 sequence (DNA): TGCAGTGCTGGACGTGGGCAAGAGACCCAGTACTTC. Amino acid sequence: CSAGRGQETQYF.

There are many counts of this clonotype. The chain carries TRBV28 and TRBJ1-1; D gene uncertain. The V end was cut by 2 bases, the J end by 3 bases, with 13 bases between. Germline lookup yields CDR1 MDHEN and CDR2 SYDVKM. This CDR3 is 15 amino acids long. The CDR3 region has the DNA TGTGCCAGCAGTTTAGAAAGGTATGGGGACACTGAAGCTTTCTTT. Its protein is CASSLERYGDTEAFF.

This clonotype was observed at least ten times. This chain uses TRBV4-3 with TRBJ1-1; D not resolved. V was cut by 3 bases and J by 4 bases, with 12 bases left in between. The CDR3 is 14 amino acids. CDR1 is LGHNA and CDR2 is YSLEER in the germline V gene. CDR3 loop: CASSQGSRRTEAFF. CDR3 bases: TGCGCCAGCAGCCAGGGTTCGAGGCGCACTGAAGCTTTCTTT.

This clonotype was seen ten or more times. The J gene is TRBJ1-1, the V gene TRBV27; 8 positions match TRBD1. The V gene end was trimmed by 5 bases and the J gene end by 4 bases; junction bases not matched to a gene: 6. The germline V gene has CDR1 MNHEY and CDR2 SMNVEV (reference sequence). CDR3 size: 14 residues. CDR3 region: CASSRTGRATEAFF. In nucleotides, the CDR3 is TGTGCCAGCAGTCGGACAGGGCGGGCCACTGAAGCTTTCTTT.

This clonotype was recorded many times. The chain employs TRBV12-3 or TRBV12-4 and TRBJ1-1, with no clear D. Deletions cut 0 bases from V and 1 base from J, with 6 bases between. The CDR3 spans 14 residues. CDR3 loop: CASSLALGNTEAFF. The CDR3 DNA follows: TGTGCCAGCAGTTTAGCGCTCGGGAACACTGAAGCTTTCTTT.

This clonotype occurred many times. The genes are TRBV3-1 and TRBJ2-7; D gene unclear. The CDR3 extends over 13 amino acids. Germline V gives CDR1 LGHDT, CDR2 YNNKEL (reference sequence). The V end was cut by 0 bases, the J end by 6 bases, with 9 bases between. The CDR3 region is CASSQESAVEQYF. Here the CDR3 DNA reads TGTGCCAGCAGCCAAGAATCGGCAGTCGAGCAGTACTTC.

This clonotype was seen at least ten times. The chain combines TRBV6-5 with TRBJ2-7; TRBD1 is a possible D gene (6 bases). Germline lookup yields CDR1 MNHEY and CDR2 SVGAGI. V lost 8 bases and J 4 bases, leaving 15 bases between the germline ends. The CDR3 consists of 13 residues. The CDR3 nucleotides read TGTGCCAGCCGCAAGGACAGACAATACGAGCAGTACTTC. It specifies CASRKDRQYEQYF.

This clonotype was picked up many times. The gene calls are TRBV19 and TRBJ1-5; D ambiguous. Germline V gene sequence: CDR1 LNHDA, CDR2 SQIVND (reference sequence). The length of the CDR3 is 15 residues. V lost 3 bases and J 7 bases, leaving 16 bases between the germline ends. CDR3 coding DNA: TGTGCCAGTAGTATGGCGGGAAGGCAAACCCAGCCCCAGCATTTT. It is translated as CASSMAGRQTQPQHF.

This clonotype was found many times. The V gene is TRBV19, the J gene TRBJ2-2; D not resolved. The CDR3 runs to 13 residues. Deletions cut 5 bases from V and 6 bases from J, with 10 bases between. Germline lookup yields CDR1 LNHDA and CDR2 SQIVND (reference sequence). The CDR3 nucleotides are TGTGCCAGTAGTGAGACTCGGGCCGGGGAGCTGTTTTTT. It codes for CASSETRAGELFF.

This clonotype has more than one count but fewer than ten. This chain links TRBV3-1 with TRBJ2-7, with 7 bases lining up with TRBD1. Germline V gene lookup returns CDR1 LGHDT and CDR2 YNNKEL (reference sequence). This CDR3 is built from 14 residues. Germline trimming cut 4 bases from V and 7 bases from J; bases unmatched to any gene: 10. The CDR3 bases are TGTGCCAGCAGCCTAGACAGGGTCCGTGGGGAGCAGTACTTC. Encoded protein: CASSLDRVRGEQYF.

As for this clonotype: Sequence at one end of the junction differs from germline and may be a read error. This rearrangement joins TRBV6-2 or TRBV6-3 to TRBJ1-2; D is undetermined. CDR3 size: 14 residues. Germline CDR1 reads MNHEY; CDR2 reads SVGEGT. The CDR3 nucleotides are TGTGCCAGCGGTTACGGCCAACCCCTCTATGGCTACATCTTC. This sequence encodes CASGYGQPLYGYIF.

This clonotype showed up many times. The chain links TRBV27 to TRBJ2-2; 7 bases agree with TRBD1. The J segment lost 6 bases and the V segment lost 7 bases, leaving 11 bases of the junction unmatched. The V gene's germline CDR1 is MNHEY and CDR2 SMNVEV (reference sequence). The CDR3 loop spans 15 amino acids. The CDR3 coding sequence is TGTGCCAGCAAGGGACAGTCTCTTGGGCCCGGGGAGCTGTTTTTT. Its protein product is CASKGQSLGPGELFF.

A few counts support this clonotype. This chain connects TRBV5-1 to TRBJ2-1; 10 bases match TRBD1. Trimming took 0 bases from V and 8 from J; bases not matched to a gene: 5. Germline assignment: CDR1 SGHRS and CDR2 YFSETQ. The CDR3 runs 15 residues. The chain's CDR3 is CASSLVGQGFDEQFF. The CDR3 DNA reads TGCGCCAGCAGCTTGGTGGGACAGGGGTTCGATGAGCAGTTCTTC.

The chain is built from TRBV28 and TRBJ1-1, with a possible D match to TRBD1 (6 bases). Germline CDR1 and CDR2: MDHEN and SYDVKM. The V and J ends lost 6 bases and 4 bases respectively, with 15 bases between them. This CDR3 comprises 14 residues. The CDR3 DNA reads as TGTGCCAGCAGGGAGGGGGGGCCTGGCACTGAAGCTTTCTTT. Protein product: CASREGGPGTEAFF.

This clonotype was detected a few times. The chain joins TRBV28 to TRBJ2-7; D unclear. The DNA matches TRBJ2-1 better at its end, which makes the J call doubtful. The CDR3 is made up of 15 amino acids. Per germline, CDR1 MDHEN and CDR2 SYDVKM. The CDR3 sequence: CASSLFLDISYEQFF. CDR3 coding DNA: TGTGCCAGCAGTTTATTCCTGGATATCTCCTACGAGCAGTTCTTC.

This clonotype was observed many times. This chain connects TRBV5-1 to TRBJ1-1, with D possibly matching TRBD1 (6 bases). There are 15 residues in the CDR3. V was clipped by 0 bases and J by 0 bases, with 9 bases between them. CDR1 SGHRS and CDR2 YFSETQ come from the germline V gene. CDR3 region: CASSLDRVMNTEAFF. DNA for the CDR3: TGCGCCAGCAGCTTGGACAGGGTTATGAACACTGAAGCTTTCTTT.

Ten or more counts support this clonotype. The CDR3 DNA reads TGTGCCAGCAGTTATAACTACCTCTCCTACAATGAGCAGTTCTTC. This sequence encodes CASSYNYLSYNEQFF. The gene calls are TRBV12-3 or TRBV12-4 and TRBJ2-1; D remains ambiguous. The CDR3 sequence is 15 residues long. Trimming stripped 4 bases from V and 0 bases from J, with 10 bases between.